What follows is one T cell receptor beta chain and its context. Assay: immunoSEQ multiplex PCR; the TCRdb copy retains only in-frame clones and omits some. The table lists about 730,000 clones, roughly 72% of them singletons. This specimen comes from a study of shared clonotypes between healthy human individuals. The CDR3 has 13 residues. V shed 4 bases and J shed 7 bases, with 11 bases lying between them. The V gene's germline CDR1 is SNHLY and CDR2 FYNNEI. The specimen sequenced was memory CD4+ T cells sorted from blood. Subset meaning: CD45RA-negative fraction. The origin of this receptor is a young woman in good health. The chain combines TRBV2 with TRBJ1-5, with D perhaps matching TRBD1 (6 bases). CDR3 bases: TGTGCCAGCAGTGCCTGGACAGAACAGCCCCAGCATTTT. The encoded protein is CASSAWTEQPQHF. The full variable domain, in which reference TRBV2 and TRBJ1-5 provide the parts outside the CDR3, is EPEVTQTPSHQVTQMGQEVILRCVPISNHLYFYWYRQILGQKVEFLVSFYNNEISEKSEIFDDQFSVERPDGSNFTLKIRSTKLEDSAMYFCASSAWTEQPQHFGDGTRLSIL.